Listed below are T cell receptor beta chains from one sample, sequenced in a study of shared clonotypes between healthy human individuals. This table comes from immunoSEQ multiplex PCR, and its TCRdb copy is limited to in-frame clones, with some not included. The sample holds under 850,000 clones; approximately 77% are singletons and the top ten take under 2%. Sequencing was done on a sample of memory CD4+ T cells sorted from blood. The receptors here all came from a woman younger than 45 in good health. CDR3s include the opening cysteine and the closing phenylalanine or tryptophan. The D gene is left open where the match is weak. Size is stated for part of the rows, as once, few or many counts, or as a class when the clone is expanded.

NA TRBJ1-1 NA TRBV28 CASSSSIRGAFF TGTGCCAGCAGTTCGAGTATTCGCGGAGCTTTCTTT
few TRBJ1-2 NA TRBV5-1 CASSLGADYGYTF TGCGCCAGCAGCTTAGGGGCAGACTATGGCTACACCTTC
NA TRBJ1-1 NA TRBV19 CASSSRRVGAVNTEAFF TGTGCCAGTAGTAGCAGAAGGGTTGGGGCCGTGAACACTGAAGCTTTCTTT
NA TRBJ2-5 NA TRBV5-1 CASSLPWDQGYQETQYF TGCGCCAGCAGCTTGCCCTGGGACCAGGGGTACCAAGAGACCCAGTACTTC
NA TRBJ2-2 TRBD1 TRBV19 CASRTGQGGYGELFF TGTGCCAGTAGAACCGGACAGGGGGGTTACGGGGAGCTGTTTTTT
NA TRBJ2-7 NA TRBV7-9 CASSSDSFSYEQYF TGTGCCAGCAGCTCGGACAGTTTCTCCTACGAGCAGTACTTC
NA TRBJ2-6 NA TRBV5-1 CASSLDARVGGVSGANVLTF TGCGCCAGCAGCTTGGACGCCCGCGTAGGTGGAGTCTCTGGGGCCAACGTCCTGACTTTC
NA TRBJ1-5 NA TRBV5-8 CASSLLIVGSNQPQHF TGTGCCAGCAGCTTGCTTATAGTGGGTAGCAATCAGCCCCAGCATTTT
once TRBJ2-7 TRBD2 TRBV27 CASSLEGVAGPADEQYF TGTGCCAGCAGTTTAGAGGGGGTAGCGGGACCGGCCGACGAGCAGTACTTC
NA TRBJ2-5 NA TRBV5-1 CASSPRGEEVETQYF TGCGCCAGCAGCCCCAGGGGGGAGGAGGTGGAGACCCAGTACTTC
NA TRBJ2-3 NA TRBV27 CASSSPRRGLSRAVTDTQYF TGTGCCAGCAGTTCCCCGCGGAGGGGGCTATCCCGGGCCGTCACAGATACGCAGTATTTT
NA TRBJ2-2 TRBD1 TRBV5-1 CASSLGTGPTGELFF TGCGCCAGCAGCTTGGGGACAGGACCCACCGGGGAGCTGTTTTTT
NA TRBJ1-1 NA TRBV6-5 CASGKGVGTEAFF TGTGCCAGCGGCAAGGGTGTGGGGACTGAAGCTTTCTTT
NA TRBJ2-7 NA TRBV12-2 CASRSRVSGRSYEQYF TGTGCAAGTCGCTCGCGTGTTAGCGGGAGGTCCTACGAGCAGTACTTC
NA TRBJ2-2 NA TRBV29-1 CSVGLENTGELFF TGCAGCGTTGGCTTAGAGAACACCGGGGAGCTGTTTTTT
NA TRBJ2-3 TRBD1 TRBV5-1 CASSLAQGASTDTQYF TGCGCCAGCAGCTTGGCCCAGGGGGCCAGCACAGATACGCAGTATTTT
NA TRBJ2-5 TRBD2 TRBV18 CASSPGSGDQRAQYF TGTGCCAGCTCACCAGGTAGCGGGGACCAGCGGGCCCAGTACTTC
NA TRBJ2-5 TRBD2 TRBV15 CATSSGTSGRTAQETQYF TGTGCCACCAGCAGCGGGACTAGCGGGAGGACCGCCCAAGAGACCCAGTACTTC
NA TRBJ1-4 NA TRBV9 CASSVAGGWGEKLFF TGTGCCAGCAGCGTAGCTGGTGGTTGGGGTGAAAAACTGTTTTTT
NA TRBJ1-1 TRBD1 TRBV4-1 CASSQVPWDRVGNTEAFF TGCGCCAGCAGCCAAGTTCCATGGGACAGGGTTGGGAACACTGAAGCTTTCTTT
NA TRBJ2-7 TRBD1 TRBV5-1 CASSLESGTGLEQYF TGCGCCAGCAGCTTGGAAAGCGGGACAGGGCTCGAGCAGTACTTC
few TRBJ1-1 NA TRBV6-1 CASTRVSTEAFF TGTGCCAGCACGAGGGTTTCTACTGAAGCTTTCTTT
NA TRBJ2-7 TRBD1 TRBV6-5 CASSFAGTGDNEQYF TGTGCCAGCAGTTTCGCCGGGACAGGGGACAACGAGCAGTACTTC
few TRBJ1-2 NA TRBV28 CASNSGYRGYTF TGTGCCAGCAACAGTGGTTACCGCGGCTACACCTTC
NA TRBJ2-7 TRBD1 TRBV4-1 CASSQVQGVYEQYF TGCGCCAGCAGCCAGGTCCAGGGGGTCTACGAGCAGTACTTC
NA TRBJ1-4 NA TRBV18 CASSPDNEKLFF TGTGCCAGCTCACCTGATAATGAAAAACTGTTTTTT
NA TRBJ2-7 NA TRBV7-3 CASSLSQINEQYF TGTGCCAGCAGCTTAAGCCAGATCAACGAGCAGTACTTC
NA TRBJ2-5 NA TRBV7-2 CASSTWEIGETQYF TGTGCCAGCAGTACCTGGGAGATTGGGGAGACCCAGTACTTC
NA TRBJ2-5 TRBD1 TRBV7-3 CASSPSGGIGGETQYF TGTGCCAGCAGCCCATCAGGGGGTATAGGGGGAGAGACCCAGTACTTC
few TRBJ2-5 NA TRBV18 CASSPLHSGETQYF TGTGCCAGCTCACCACTGCATTCCGGTGAGACCCAGTACTTC
NA TRBJ2-5 TRBD2 TRBV9 CASSAYPGTSGSETQYF TGTGCCAGCAGCGCCTATCCAGGGACTAGCGGGAGTGAGACCCAGTACTTC